Listed below are T cell receptor beta chains from one sample, sequenced in a study of CD8 T cells in Susac syndrome. Each CDR3 protein is one row after TCRdb ran MiXCR on the immunoSEQ multiplex PCR reads. The profile covers 150,000 to 250,000 distinct CDR3 sequences, with 90% to 95% appearing a single time and 0.093% taken by the ten largest. Input material: CD4+ T cells from PBMCs. All receptors come from a human donor with multiple sclerosis. Each CDR3 is given with its conserved first and last residue. Fields, in order: D gene, clone size, V gene, J gene, CDR3 protein, CDR3 DNA. A D gene is named only where the DNA matches it firmly. Part of the rows lack a size; the others show once, few, many or a class for expanded clones.

TRBD1	.	TRBV20-1	TRBJ2-1	CSAGQGGRGQFF	TGCAGTGCTGGACAGGGGGGGCGGGGGCAGTTCTTC
TRBD1	.	TRBV20-1	TRBJ1-2	CSEKGQGGGYTF	TGCAGTGAGAAGGGACAGGGAGGTGGCTACACCTTC
TRBD1	.	TRBV30	TRBJ1-1	CAWSRDSGMNTEAFF	TGTGCCTGGAGTAGGGACAGTGGGATGAACACTGAAGCTTTCTTT
.	.	TRBV19	TRBJ1-6	CASSASRDGNSPLHF	TGTGCCAGTAGTGCATCCCGGGACGGAAATTCACCCCTCCACTTT
TRBD1	.	TRBV7-8	TRBJ2-7	CASSSSDRGRGEQYF	TGTGCCAGCAGCTCCTCGGACAGGGGAAGAGGCGAGCAGTACTTC
.	.	TRBV5-5	TRBJ1-1	CASSPIPGAMWTEAFF	TGTGCCAGCAGCCCCATCCCGGGGGCTATGTGGACTGAAGCTTTCTTT
.	.	TRBV20-1	TRBJ2-3	CSASGLPDTQYF	TGCAGTGCTAGTGGTTTACCAGATACGCAGTATTTT
TRBD1	.	TRBV29-1	TRBJ2-1	CSARQGSYNEQFF	TGCAGCGCACGACAGGGATCCTACAATGAGCAGTTCTTC
TRBD2	.	TRBV27	TRBJ2-6	CASRRESTGANVLTF	TGTGCCAGCAGGCGGGAGAGCACTGGGGCCAACGTCCTGACTTTC
TRBD1	.	TRBV7-9	TRBJ1-2	CASSLGTGWGYTF	TGTGCCAGCAGCCTCGGGACAGGGTGGGGCTACACCTTC
TRBD2	.	TRBV11-1	TRBJ2-5	CASSLERGLAGGRRETQYF	TGTGCCAGCAGCTTAGAAAGGGGACTAGCGGGAGGCAGACGCGAGACCCAGTACTTC
.	.	TRBV29-1	TRBJ2-7	CSVAPASYEQYF	TGCAGCGTTGCCCCAGCCTCCTACGAGCAGTACTTC
.	.	TRBV2	TRBJ1-5	CASTDRNQPQHF	TGTGCCAGCACGGACAGAAACCAGCCCCAGCATTTT
.	.	TRBV5-4	TRBJ1-2	CASSEKRGSGYTF	TGTGCCAGCAGCGAAAAAAGGGGGTCTGGCTACACCTTC
.	.	TRBV6-5	TRBJ2-1	CASSYQSSSYNEQFF	TGTGCCAGCAGTTACCAGTCGAGCTCCTACAATGAGCAGTTCTTC
.	.	TRBV7-2	TRBJ2-3	CASSIAKLERQYF	TGTGCCAGCAGCATAGCGAAACTAGAAAGGCAGTATTTT
TRBD1	once	TRBV30	TRBJ2-5	CACDREGGHQETQYF	TGTGCCTGTGACAGGGAAGGGGGCCACCAAGAGACCCAGTACTTC
.	.	TRBV9	TRBJ1-1	CASSARVGPEAFF	TGTGCCAGCAGCGCTAGGGTGGGGCCTGAAGCTTTCTTT
.	.	TRBV27	TRBJ1-2	CATNPRGNYGYTF	TGTGCCACCAACCCCCGAGGAAACTATGGCTACACCTTC
.	.	TRBV20-1	TRBJ1-2	CSAWGDGYTF	TGCAGTGCCTGGGGGGACGGCTACACCTTC
.	.	TRBV12-3/TRBV12-4	TRBJ2-1	CASSSGSRRGNEQFF	TGTGCCAGCAGTTCCGGGAGTAGACGGGGAAATGAGCAGTTCTTC
.	once	TRBV5-1	TRBJ1-2	CASSSDSGGGGYTF	TGCGCCAGCAGCTCGGACAGCGGTGGAGGGGGCTACACCTTC
.	.	TRBV7-9	TRBJ2-1	CASSSRPGTRDNEQFF	TGTGCCAGCAGCTCCCGTCCCGGGACAAGAGACAATGAGCAGTTCTTC
TRBD2	.	TRBV20-1	TRBJ2-1	CSALAGEGNSYNEQFF	TGCAGTGCTTTAGCGGGGGAAGGAAACTCCTACAATGAGCAGTTCTTC
TRBD1	.	TRBV5-1	TRBJ2-1	CASSLSGQVYNEQFF	TGCGCCAGCAGCTTGTCGGGACAGGTCTACAATGAGCAGTTCTTC
.	once	TRBV2	TRBJ2-3	CASRGQDKDTQYF	TGTGCCAGCAGAGGTCAGGACAAGGATACGCAGTATTTT
.	.	TRBV12-3/TRBV12-4	TRBJ2-1	CASSLRQVNNEQFF	TGTGCCAGCAGTTTAAGACAGGTAAACAATGAGCAGTTCTTC